This T cell receptor (beta chain) came from a study of CD8+ T cells in alopecia areata. Study-level background: Treatment of the treated patients consisted of oral tofacitinib, 5 to 10 mg twice daily.

Sequencing relied on a cDNA template that was reverse transcribed from extracted RNA. Assay: immunoSEQ multiplex PCR; the TCRdb copy retains only in-frame clones and omits some. The profile covers 200,000 to 250,000 clones, with less than 75% appearing a single time and around 1.6% taken by the ten largest. The CDR3 runs 16 residues. The germline gives CDR1 GTSNPN, CDR2 SVGIG (reference sequence). V lost 8 bases to trimming and J lost 0 bases; unmatched junction nucleotides: 14. Study-wide points: Scalp specimens additionally yield sequences from normal skin's resident alphabeta T cells.

In regard to this clone: Its target is unknown.

This sample's treatment: oral pan-JAK inhibitor, 5-10 mg twice daily. The chain combines TRBV30 with TRBJ1-1; 8 bases line up with TRBD1. The sequenced sample was CD4+ T cells sorted from blood, obtained at week 4, from a patient treated with tofacitinib. The TCR was taken from a human donor with alopecia areata. CDR3 nucleotides: TGTGCCCGCCTACCCGGGGACAGGAACATGAACACTGAAGCTTTCTTT. This codes for CARLPGDRNMNTEAFF.